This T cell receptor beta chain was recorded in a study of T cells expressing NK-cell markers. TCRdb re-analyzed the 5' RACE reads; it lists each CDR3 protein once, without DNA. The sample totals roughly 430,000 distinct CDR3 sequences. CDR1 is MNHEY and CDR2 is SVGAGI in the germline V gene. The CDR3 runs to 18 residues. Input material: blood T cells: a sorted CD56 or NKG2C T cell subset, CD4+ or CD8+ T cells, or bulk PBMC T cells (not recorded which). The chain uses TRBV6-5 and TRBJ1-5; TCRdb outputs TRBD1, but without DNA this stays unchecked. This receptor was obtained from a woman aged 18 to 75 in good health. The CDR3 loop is CASSYSSGRDYSNQPQHF.